This T cell receptor (beta chain) was captured in a study of OX40 agonist ivuxolimab in advanced cancers. About the investigation overall: Ivuxolimab was a fully human IgG2 agonistic monoclonal antibody targeting the costimulatory receptor OX40 (CD134). Intravenous ivuxolimab was administered to patients every 2 weeks at six dose levels: 0.01, 0.1, 0.3, 1.5, 3 and 10 mg/kg. Of the 50 to 55 dose-escalation patients, hepatocellular carcinoma was present in about 19, melanoma in approximately 15, renal cell carcinoma in 9 and head and neck cancer in 9. In the dose-escalation cohort, 82.7% of patients were male, and the mean age was approximately 60 years with a range of roughly 20 to 85. Patients were allowed to have had prior anti-PD-1, anti-PD-L1 or anti-CTLA-4 therapy, and around two fifths of the dose-escalation patients had been treated with checkpoint inhibitors. Partial responses occurred in three dose-escalation patients: two with cutaneous melanoma and one with hepatocellular carcinoma. The point of sequencing TCRbeta in the periphery was to test whether ivuxolimab changed TCR sequence diversity and drove clonal T-cell expansion. The paper reports the monotherapy dose-escalation portion (N of about 52 patients) of the phase I ivuxolimab trial.

Overall results and qualifications from the work: After ivuxolimab, CD8+ T cells had more expanded clones than CD4+ T cells on average. Clonal expansion of both CD4+ and CD8+ blood T cells was observed from baseline to week 6 at doses 0.1 to 3.0 mg/kg. The antigen specificity of the clonally expanded peripheral T cells was not determined. Low levels of normalized T-cell clonal expansion were also seen in some patients who did not respond. Partial responders in the 0.1-3.0 mg/kg groups had among the lowest normalized peripheral clonal expansion, especially among CD8+ T cells.

For sequencing of the TCRbeta CDR3 region, genomic DNA was extracted from the sorted cells. The immunoSEQ Assay was used for sequencing of TCRbeta CDR3 regions. The source is immuneACCESS, and TCRdb retained only in-frame sequences with V and J called. Part of the clones is not carried over; for the studies checked, unresolved V genes explain less than half of this, and the remainder is unexplained. In this sample the table shows 80,000 or so clones, more than 70% of which occur a single time. The ten largest account for about 0.2% of the sample. As for this clone: What this receptor recognizes is not known. Base qualities are not provided; no much larger clone lies one nucleotide away.

The trial excluded patients who had a history of autoimmune disease or were on systemic immunosuppression. In every dose cohort, peripheral blood was drawn for TCR sequencing at baseline, cycle 4 day 1, and cycle 7 day 1. The samples were taken from a phase I, first-in-human, multicenter, open-label dose-escalation trial of ivuxolimab. Adults with locally advanced or metastatic melanoma, renal cell carcinoma, hepatocellular carcinoma or head and neck squamous cell carcinoma were enrolled in the trial. CD4+ and CD8+ T cells were sorted separately from peripheral blood before TCR sequencing. The clonotype originates from an adult with an advanced solid tumor such as melanoma, head and neck, liver or kidney cancer. Sequenced material: CD4+ or CD8+ T cells sorted from blood, taken in a trial of the OX40 agonist ivuxolimab.

The CDR3 protein is CASSEGGLNGETQYF. The sequenced DNA is TGTGCCAGCAGCGAGGGGGGACTAAACGGGGAGACCCAGTACTTC. The rearrangement joined TRBV11-3 to TRBJ2-5; a weak D assignment points to TRBD2 (7 bases agree). The trim is 5 bases for V and 5 bases for J, with a gap of 18 bases between the germline ends. CDR1 SGHNT and CDR2 YENEEA were looked up in the germline V gene. Reading from cysteine to phenylalanine, the CDR3 counts 15 amino acids. The CDR3 DNA has 45 bases and is translated from base 1.